Listed below are T cell receptor beta chains from one sample, sequenced in a study of T cells in tumors after PD-1 blockade. The method was immunoSEQ multiplex PCR; TCRdb's version includes in-frame clones alone and lacks a portion of them. The sample has 60,000 to 75,000 clones; around 72% are singletons. The sample here was PBMCs, taken after anti-PD-1 treatment. The receptors here all came from a human donor with basal cell carcinoma. CDR3s include the opening cysteine and the closing phenylalanine or tryptophan. D genes are given only for firm matches. Clone size is not always given. Where it is, it says once, few, many or a class for expanded clones.

v_call	d_call	clone_size	j_call	cdr3_nt	cdr3_aa
TRBV5-1	TRBD2	NA	TRBJ2-3	TGCGCCAGCAGCTTGGCTAGCGGGGGGACAGATACGCAGTATTTT	CASSLASGGTDTQYF
TRBV19	NA	once	TRBJ1-2	TGTGCCAGTAGTATCAAACAGGAGACGTATGGCTACACCTTC	CASSIKQETYGYTF
TRBV5-4	TRBD1	NA	TRBJ1-4	TGTGCCAGCAGTCAATCTCAGGGGGTTGACGAAAAACTGTTTTTT	CASSQSQGVDEKLFF
TRBV7-2	NA	NA	TRBJ2-1	TGTGCCAGCAGCTCACCCCTGAGCTCCTACAATGAGCAGTTCTTC	CASSSPLSSYNEQFF
TRBV7-2	NA	once	TRBJ2-2	TGTGCCAGCAGCTTAGTGGGCCCCGGGGAGCTGTTTTTT	CASSLVGPGELFF
TRBV5-6	NA	NA	TRBJ1-2	TGTGCCAGCAGCTTGGATATGGATCCAAACTATGGCTACACCTTC	CASSLDMDPNYGYTF
TRBV6-4	TRBD1	NA	TRBJ2-1	TGTGCCAGCAGTGACCCCGGGACAGGGGGCGCGGTAGATGAGCAGTTCTTC	CASSDPGTGGAVDEQFF
TRBV28	NA	NA	TRBJ1-2	TGTGCCACCGAGGCGGTTCCGGGGCATGGCTACACCTTC	CATEAVPGHGYTF
TRBV2	TRBD2	once	TRBJ2-2	TGTGCCAGCAGGGGTCAGGGAGGGTGGAGCGGGGAGCTGTTTTTT	CASRGQGGWSGELFF
TRBV4-1	TRBD1	once	TRBJ2-3	TGCGCCAGCAGCCATGGACAGGGCTTCACAGATACGCAGTATTTT	CASSHGQGFTDTQYF
TRBV2	TRBD1	NA	TRBJ2-7	TGTGCCAGCAGCCAGGACAGGCTTAACGAGCAGTACTTC	CASSQDRLNEQYF
TRBV6-4	NA	NA	TRBJ1-1	TGTGCCAGCAGTACCCAGATGAACACTGAAGCTTTCTTT	CASSTQMNTEAFF
TRBV29-1	NA	NA	TRBJ2-1	TGCAGCGGCCGCGGGGCCTCTAGGGGGGACGATGAGCAGTTCTTC	CSGRGASRGDDEQFF
TRBV19	NA	NA	TRBJ1-1	TGTGCCAGCCACAGGCGGTCGAACACTGAAGCTTTCTTT	CASHRRSNTEAFF
TRBV5-4	NA	NA	TRBJ2-2	TGTGCCAGCAGTCTGCGGTACGGCAAAAACACCGGGGAGCTGTTTTTT	CASSLRYGKNTGELFF
TRBV7-9	TRBD2	NA	TRBJ2-1	TGTGCCAGCAGTCTGGCGGGACTAGCCTACAATGAGCAGTTCTTC	CASSLAGLAYNEQFF
TRBV3-1/TRBV3-2	NA	NA	TRBJ1-1	TGTGCCAGCAGCCAAGAGGCTTTGGGGGAAGCTGAAGCTTTCTTT	CASSQEALGEAEAFF
TRBV5-1	NA	NA	TRBJ1-6	TGCGCCAGCAGCTTGGACACAGGGCGTAATTCACCCCTCCACTTT	CASSLDTGRNSPLHF
TRBV7-2	TRBD2	NA	TRBJ2-5	TGTGCCAGCAGCCCCGGACTAGCGGGGGAGAAGACCCAGTACTTC	CASSPGLAGEKTQYF
TRBV12-3/TRBV12-4	NA	NA	TRBJ2-2	TGTGCCAGCAGTTTGGACACCGGGGAGCTGTTTTTT	CASSLDTGELFF
TRBV21-1	NA	NA	TRBJ2-1	TGTGCCAGCAGCCCCCCGGGACAGGGGAACAATGAGCAGTTCTTC	CASSPPGQGNNEQFF
TRBV6-5	TRBD2	NA	TRBJ2-5	TGTGCCAGCATTAGGACTAGCATCTCCCAAGAGACCCAGTACTTC	CASIRTSISQETQYF
TRBV28	NA	few	TRBJ1-4	TGTGCCAGCAGTTCGAGAGGGTTGGGAGAAAAACTGTTTTTT	CASSSRGLGEKLFF
TRBV19	TRBD1	NA	TRBJ2-5	TGTGCCAATCCGGGACAGGGTAAAGAGACCCAGTACTTC	CANPGQGKETQYF
TRBV10-3	TRBD1	NA	TRBJ2-1	TGTGCCATCAGTGAGCCCCAAGACAGGGCCACCTACAATGAGCAGTTCTTC	CAISEPQDRATYNEQFF
TRBV5-6	TRBD1	NA	TRBJ1-4	TGTGCCAGCAGCTTAACGATAACAGGGGGCGCTAAGGAAAAACTGTTTTTT	CASSLTITGGAKEKLFF
TRBV5-6	NA	NA	TRBJ1-1	TGTGCCAGCAGCTTATTCCGGGGGATGGAGGTAGCTTTCTTT	CASSLFRGMEVAFF
TRBV12-3/TRBV12-4	NA	NA	TRBJ2-5	TGTGCCAGCAGAACGATAAGGAGGGAGACCCAGTACTTC	CASRTIRRETQYF
TRBV28	NA	NA	TRBJ2-5	TGTGCCAGCAGTTTTAGGAAGCACCAAGAGACCCAGTACTTC	CASSFRKHQETQYF
TRBV7-9	TRBD1	NA	TRBJ1-2	TGTGCCAGCAGCTCAACCGGGACAGCCAATAACTATGGCTACACCTTC	CASSSTGTANNYGYTF
TRBV5-5	NA	NA	TRBJ1-5	TGTGCCAGCAGCTCACAGGGTTTTGGGAATCAGCCCCAGCATTTT	CASSSQGFGNQPQHF
TRBV9	NA	NA	TRBJ2-5	TGTGCCAGCAGCGTGGACACCAGTCGAGGAAGGGCCCAGTACTTC	CASSVDTSRGRAQYF
TRBV6-5	NA	once	TRBJ2-1	TGTGCCAGCACCCAAGGCCATGAGCAGTTCTTC	CASTQGHEQFF
TRBV5-6	TRBD1	few	TRBJ1-2	TGTGCCAGCAGCTTGGTCGGGACAGGGGGCTATGGCTACACCTTC	CASSLVGTGGYGYTF
TRBV14	NA	few	TRBJ1-4	TGTGCCAGCAGCCAAAGAGGGGGTGGTCCAACTAATGAAAAACTGTTTTTT	CASSQRGGGPTNEKLFF
TRBV5-5	NA	NA	TRBJ1-2	TGTGCCAGCAACTCTGGGGCGGGGAACTATGGCTACACCTTC	CASNSGAGNYGYTF
TRBV18	NA	NA	TRBJ1-1	TGTGCCAGCTCACAAATCACCGGGGGTGAAGCTTTCTTT	CASSQITGGEAFF
TRBV5-1	NA	NA	TRBJ2-3	TGCGCCAGCAGCTTGGCCGAACGTGGCACAGATACGCAGTATTTT	CASSLAERGTDTQYF
TRBV5-6	TRBD1	few	TRBJ1-2	TGTGCCAGCAGCCCAGGACAGGGGCTTTCTGGCTACACCTTC	CASSPGQGLSGYTF
TRBV6-6	TRBD2	few	TRBJ2-3	TGTGCCAGCAGTCTACTAGGGACTAGCGGGGACGCAACAGATACGCAGTATTTT	CASSLLGTSGDATDTQYF
TRBV6-5	NA	few	TRBJ1-2	TGTGCCAGCAGCCCAGAACAGGGTGCATATGGCTACACCTTC	CASSPEQGAYGYTF
TRBV6-5	NA	NA	TRBJ2-2	TGTGCCAGCAGTACCTTTATAGCGAGCACCGGGGAGCTGTTTTTT	CASSTFIASTGELFF
TRBV6-1	NA	NA	TRBJ1-1	TGTGCCAGCAGTGACAGGGTTCACACTGAAGCTTTCTTT	CASSDRVHTEAFF
TRBV14	TRBD1	few	TRBJ2-3	TGTGCCAGCAGCCAAGACAGGGGGCCGGATACGCAGTATTTT	CASSQDRGPDTQYF
TRBV2	NA	NA	TRBJ1-5	TGTGCCAGCAGAATGGGGCCAGGGAGCAATCAGCCCCAGCATTTT	CASRMGPGSNQPQHF
TRBV19	TRBD1	few	TRBJ1-6	TGTGCCAGTAGTCTGGAGCCGGGACAGGGATTGAAGGTCTCACCCCTCCACTTT	CASSLEPGQGLKVSPLHF
TRBV7-2	TRBD1	NA	TRBJ1-6	TGTGCCAGCAGCTTAGGAGGGACAGTCCCCCTCCACTTT	CASSLGGTVPLHF
TRBV27	TRBD2	few	TRBJ2-5	TGTGCCATTAGCGGGGGGGCGGGAGAGACCCAGTACTTC	CAISGGAGETQYF
TRBV19	NA	NA	TRBJ1-5	TGTGCCAGTAGTATACCCGGACAGAGCAATCAGCCCCAGCATTTT	CASSIPGQSNQPQHF
TRBV10-2	TRBD2	NA	TRBJ2-5	TGCGCCAGCAGTGGGCTAGCGGGGGGCTATACTCAAGAGACCCAGTACTTC	CASSGLAGGYTQETQYF
TRBV10-3	NA	NA	TRBJ1-4	TGTGCCATCGGGGAAAATGAAAAACTGTTTTTT	CAIGENEKLFF
TRBV5-1	NA	NA	TRBJ1-1	TGCGCCAGCAGCCGCCGACAGTTGAACACTGAAGCTTTCTTT	CASSRRQLNTEAFF
TRBV18	NA	NA	TRBJ2-5	TGTGCCAGCTCAGAGGGGGGAGAGACCCAGTACTTC	CASSEGGETQYF
TRBV2	TRBD2	NA	TRBJ2-1	TGTGCCAGCAGTCTGAGCGGGGGGCCCTACAATGAGCAGTTCTTC	CASSLSGGPYNEQFF
TRBV28	NA	NA	TRBJ1-1	TGTGCCAGCAGCAAGGGGGGATTGAACACTGAAGCTTTCTTT	CASSKGGLNTEAFF